These 26 T cell receptor beta chains originate from one sample sequenced in a study of T-cell memory formation after mild COVID-19. Using its own MiXCR run on the 5' RACE reads, TCRdb lists one record per CDR3 protein. The repertoire holds about 190,000 distinct CDR3 sequences, with about 21% as singletons. What was sequenced was PBMCs or a T cell subset sorted from them (not recorded which). These TCRs come from an adult woman who had mild COVID-19 (a few samples of this study predate the infection). Cell type and time point are not known.

This rearrangement joins TRBV7-6 to TRBJ2-1, with 9 bases lining up with TRBD2. The V and J ends lost 1 base and 0 bases, in that order; junction bases with no gene match: 7. The CDR3 sequence is 18 residues long. Germline CDR1 SGHVS, CDR2 FNYEAQ. CDR3 amino acids: CASSLGLAGPSSYNEQFF. The CDR3 DNA follows: TGTGCCAGCAGCTTAGGCCTAGCGGGGCCAAGCTCCTACAATGAGCAGTTCTTC.

The chain uses TRBV12-3 or TRBV12-4 and TRBJ1-2; D uncertain. V shed 2 bases and J shed 4 bases, with 17 bases lying between them. CDR3 length equals 16 residues. The CDR3 spells CASSLFLRADFYGYTF. CDR3 DNA: TGTGCCAGCAGTTTATTTCTTAGGGCGGATTTCTATGGCTACACCTTC.

This rearrangement joins TRBV27 to TRBJ2-7; TRBD2 agrees at 7 bases. Losses at the gene ends were 3 bases for V and 2 bases for J; bases not matched to a gene: 7. CDR1 is MNHEY and CDR2 is SMNVEV in the germline V gene (reference sequence). CDR3 size: 15 residues. The CDR3 sequence is CASSFNPGRAYEQYF. The CDR3 bases are TGTGCCAGCAGTTTTAACCCAGGGAGGGCCTACGAGCAGTACTTC.

This clonotype was detected only once. The chain recombines TRBV5-1 with TRBJ2-7; D gene unclear. In germline, CDR1 is SGHRS, CDR2 YFSETQ. Trimming pared 4 bases from V and 2 bases from J, leaving 16 bases between. The CDR3 covers 15 residues. The CDR3 DNA reads as TGCGCCAGCAGCCCTACCGGGCAGATAACCTACGAGCAGTACTTC. Translation: CASSPTGQITYEQYF. The full variable domain, completed using reference TRBV5-1 and TRBJ2-7, is KAGVTQTPRYLIKTRGQQVTLSCSPISGHRSVSWYQQTPGQGLQFLFEYFSETQRNKGNFPGRFSGRQFSNSRSEMNVSTLELGDSALYLCASSPTGQITYEQYFGPGTRLTVT.

This clonotype was detected a few times. The chain couples TRBV5-6 to TRBJ2-7; 7 bases are a match to TRBD1. This CDR3 is built from 14 residues. Germline V gene data show CDR1 as SGHDT and CDR2 as YYEEEE. V trimming: 4 bases; J trimming: 4 bases; junction bases outside the gene matches: 8. As DNA, the CDR3 is TGTGCCAGCAGCCCAGGGGGATCCGTGTACGAGCAGTACTTC. Amino acids: CASSPGGSVYEQYF.

This clonotype was seen ten or more times. This chain links TRBV7-9 with TRBJ2-3; D not certain. Deletions cut 5 bases from V and 0 bases from J, with 15 bases between. There are 16 residues in the CDR3. Germline V lookup: CDR1 SEHNR, CDR2 FQNEAQ (reference sequence). DNA of the CDR3: TGTGCCAGCAGCCCTAGACTGGCGGAAAGCACAGATACGCAGTATTTT. This sequence encodes CASSPRLAESTDTQYF.

V gene TRBV7-6 combines with J gene TRBJ1-1, with TRBD1 matching 7 bases. The CDR3 consists of 15 residues. Germline values: CDR1 SGHVS, CDR2 FNYEAQ. V was pared by 5 bases and J by 5 bases, with 11 bases of the junction left unmatched. CDR3 bases: TGTGCCAGCAGCCCGACGACAGGGTCGGATACTGAAGCTTTCTTT. Translating it yields CASSPTTGSDTEAFF.

This clonotype was seen a handful of times. V is TRBV7-8 and J is TRBJ1-1; 7 nucleotides line up with TRBD1. V dropped 5 bases and J dropped 2; count of bases not matched to a gene: 8. Germline CDR1 and CDR2: SGHVS and FQNEAQ. The CDR3 consists of 15 residues. The CDR3 region is CASSNGQGDNTEAFF. CDR3 bases: TGTGCCAGCAGCAATGGGCAGGGGGACAACACTGAAGCTTTCTTT. The full variable domain, its missing parts supplied by reference TRBV7-8 and TRBJ1-1, is GAGVSQSPRYKVAKRGQDVALRCDPISGHVSLFWYQQALGQGPEFLTYFQNEAQLDKSGLPSDRFFAERPEGSVSTLKIQRTQQEDSAVYLCASSNGQGDNTEAFFGQGTRLTVV.

The V and J genes are TRBV19 and TRBJ1-2; D call uncertain. Germline V gene lookup returns CDR1 LNHDA and CDR2 SQIVND (reference sequence). The CDR3 contains 15 residues. Trimming removed 2 bases from V and 3 bases from J, with 13 bases in between. CDR3 bases: TGTGCCAGTAGTATAAATTCCGGGTCGTACTATGGCTACACCTTC. Encoded protein: CASSINSGSYYGYTF.

The V call is TRBV12-3 or TRBV12-4, the J call TRBJ2-7; weak D call: TRBD2 (6 bases). V was cut by 6 bases and J by 1 base, with 19 bases left in between. The CDR3 length is 16 residues. CDR3: CASSPGFLAGSYEQYF. In DNA, the CDR3 is TGTGCCAGCAGCCCAGGTTTCCTGGCGGGATCCTACGAGCAGTACTTC.

CDR3 nucleotide sequence: TGTGCCACCAGTGCAGCGGGGGGCGCAGAGGGCAATCAGCCCCAGCATTTT. Its translation: CATSAAGGAEGNQPQHF. V gene TRBV24-1 combines with J gene TRBJ1-5; tentative D call: TRBD1 (6 bases). V lost 5 bases and J 2 bases, leaving 18 bases between the germline ends. Germline CDR1 is KGHDR and CDR2 is SFDVKD. The CDR3 has 17 residues.

The sample holds a few counts of this clonotype. V usage is TRBV25-1 and J usage is TRBJ1-1; D is unresolved. CDR1 is MGHDK and CDR2 is SYGVNS in the germline V gene. CDR3 length equals 12 residues. V was trimmed by 3 bases and J by 3 bases, leaving 5 bases between them. The CDR3 sequence: CASSDPHTEAFF. The CDR3 DNA sequence: TGTGCCAGCAGTGATCCGCACACTGAAGCTTTCTTT.

This clonotype came up many times. The junction departs from germline at one end; a sequencing error may be responsible. The chain has TRBV29-1 and TRBJ2-1; D is unclear. The CDR3 is 13 residues long. Germline V lookup: CDR1 SQVTM, CDR2 ANQGSEA. This chain's CDR3 is CSVEVPSYNEQFF. CDR3 coding DNA: TGCAGCGTAGAAGTTCCCTCCTACAATGAGCAGTTCTTC.

The chain carries TRBV3-1 and TRBJ2-7; 9 bases fit TRBD2. Trimming cost V 4 bases and J 6 bases; bases outside gene matches: 10. This CDR3 contains 15 residues. Germline V gives CDR1 LGHDT, CDR2 YNNKEL (reference sequence). CDR3 loop: CASSLTGLASGEQYF. CDR3 in DNA: TGTGCCAGCAGCCTGACGGGACTAGCATCCGGCGAGCAGTACTTC.

This clonotype has just a few counts. The rearrangement links TRBV7-6 to TRBJ2-7, with no clear D. CDR1 and CDR2 from the germline V gene are SGHVS and FNYEAQ. The CDR3 extends over 14 amino acids. V dropped 2 bases and J dropped 4 bases, with 12 bases sitting between them. CDR3 region: CASSLTDPGYEQYF. CDR3 DNA sequence: TGTGCCAGCAGCTTAACTGATCCCGGGTACGAGCAGTACTTC.

The chain recombines TRBV9 with TRBJ1-4, with TRBD1 matching 7 bases. V gave up 3 bases and J gave up 8 bases; unmatched junction bases: 4. Germline values: CDR1 SGDLS, CDR2 YYNGEE. The CDR3 runs to 13 residues. CDR3 sequence: CASSEGANEKLFF. The CDR3 bases are TGTGCCAGCAGCGAGGGGGCGAACGAAAAACTGTTTTTT.

The V and J genes are TRBV13 and TRBJ1-1; TRBD1 matches 7 bases. Germline loops: CDR1 PRHDT, CDR2 FYEKMQ (reference sequence). The CDR3 has 16 amino acids. The junction had 7 bases not matched to a gene; V was cut back by 0 bases and J by 3 bases. The CDR3 is CASSLGVTGWDTEAFF. The CDR3 DNA sequence: TGTGCCAGCAGCTTAGGCGTGACAGGGTGGGACACTGAAGCTTTCTTT.

In its sample, this clonotype was seen many times. The chain combines TRBV7-6 with TRBJ2-7, with 11 bases lining up with TRBD2. The CDR3 covers 15 residues. V lost 5 bases, J lost 2 bases, and 5 bases stayed unmatched. CDR1 and CDR2 from the germline V gene are SGHVS and FNYEAQ. CDR3 in DNA: TGTGCCAGCAGCCCAGGGACTAGCGGTACCTACGAGCAGTACTTC. It specifies CASSPGTSGTYEQYF. The full variable domain, with the rest looked up from reference TRBV7-6 and TRBJ2-7, is GAGVSQSPRYKVTKRGQDVALRCDPISGHVSLYWYRQALGQGPEFLTYFNYEAQQDKSGLPNDRFSAERPEGSISTLTIQRTEQRDSAMYRCASSPGTSGTYEQYFGPGTRLTVT.

The chain combines TRBV9 with TRBJ1-1; 10 bases align to TRBD1. V was pared by 3 bases and J by 3 bases, with 5 bases of the junction left unmatched. The CDR3 contains 15 residues. Germline assignment: CDR1 SGDLS and CDR2 YYNGEE. The CDR3 DNA follows: TGTGCCAGCAGCGAGACAGGGGGCTTGTACACTGAAGCTTTCTTT. Translation: CASSETGGLYTEAFF.

The gene calls are TRBV4-2 and TRBJ2-3; possibly TRBD2 for D (5 bases). The CDR3 has 14 residues. The V end lost 1 base, the J end lost 2 bases, and 7 bases lay between the germline ends. Per the germline V gene, CDR1 is LGHNA and CDR2 is YNFKEQ. In DNA, the CDR3 is TGTGCCAGCAGCCAAGCGACTACCACAGATACGCAGTATTTT. Amino acid sequence: CASSQATTTDTQYF.

The J gene is TRBJ1-4, the V gene TRBV3-1, with TRBD1 identical over 9 bases. This CDR3 is built from 14 residues. V lost 6 bases and J lost 4; bases outside the gene matches: 3. The germline gives CDR1 LGHDT, CDR2 YNNKEL (reference sequence). CDR3 loop: CASRPTGGNEKLFF. The CDR3 region has the DNA TGTGCCAGCAGGCCGACAGGGGGTAATGAAAAACTGTTTTTT.

This clonotype was observed a handful of times. The rearrangement joins TRBV5-1 to TRBJ2-1, with D perhaps TRBD1 (6 bases). Germline CDR1 is SGHRS and CDR2 is YFSETQ. The CDR3 consists of 16 residues. The V and J ends lost 0 bases and 3 bases respectively, with 13 bases between them. The CDR3 is CASSLDGDNVYNEQFF. CDR3 bases: TGCGCCAGCAGCTTGGATGGGGACAATGTCTACAATGAGCAGTTCTTC.

This clonotype was seen only a few times. The chain couples TRBV7-9 to TRBJ2-3; the D gene is possibly TRBD2 (5 bases). With 6 bases removed from V and 1 base from J, the gap between germline ends came to 20 bases. Looked up from germline, CDR1 is SEHNR and CDR2 is FQNEAQ (reference sequence). There are 17 residues in the CDR3. CDR3 sequence reads: CASRQTGGGPRTDTQYF. The DNA for the CDR3 is TGTGCCAGCAGACAGACCGGAGGAGGTCCCCGCACAGATACGCAGTATTTT. The variable domain in full, with the rest retrieved from reference TRBV7-9 and TRBJ2-3, is DTGVSQNPRHKITKRGQNVTFRCDPISEHNRLYWYRQTLGQGPEFLTYFQNEAQLEKSRLLSDRFSAERPKGSFSTLEIQRTEQGDSAMYLCASRQTGGGPRTDTQYFGPGTRLTVL.

This rearrangement joins TRBV20-1 to TRBJ2-5, with TRBD1 as a possible D gene (5 bases). CDR1 DFQATT and CDR2 SNEGSKA come from the germline V gene (reference sequence). The CDR3 spans 15 residues. V was cut by 2 bases and J by 5 bases, with 18 bases left in between. The CDR3 DNA is TGCAGTGCTAGACCCGACAGCCTGGTGGCGGAGACCCAGTACTTC. Translation: CSARPDSLVAETQYF.

J is TRBJ1-5 and V is TRBV4-1; D ambiguous. The CDR3 spans 14 residues. Deletions cut 0 bases from V and 7 bases from J, with 10 bases between. Germline V CDR1 and CDR2: MGHRA, YSYEKL. The CDR3 reads CASSQEGGFQPQHF. DNA for the CDR3: TGCGCCAGCAGCCAAGAAGGTGGTTTCCAGCCCCAGCATTTT.

In its sample, this clonotype was seen many times. The chain links TRBV12-3 or TRBV12-4 to TRBJ1-3; D unresolved. There are 15 residues in the CDR3. V lost 5 bases, J lost 1 base, and 12 bases lay in between. For the CDR3, the DNA is TGTGCCAGCAGTCCCCAAGACAATTCTGGAAACACCATATATTTT. Amino acid sequence: CASSPQDNSGNTIYF.